Shown below are 24 T cell receptor beta chains from a single sample sequenced in a study of CD8+ T cells in alopecia areata. RNA extraction and reverse transcription yielded cDNA as sequencing template. The table came from immunoSEQ multiplex PCR; TCRdb's copy has only in-frame clones and leaves some out. The sample has under 150,000 clones, roughly three fifths seen once. Treatment reported: oral pan-JAK inhibitor, 5-10 mg twice daily. The sequencing used CD4+ T cells sorted from blood, collected at week 24, from a patient treated with tofacitinib. The receptors were gathered from a human donor with alopecia areata.

V gene TRBV9 combines with J gene TRBJ2-1; no reliable D call. V lost 4 bases and J 6 bases, leaving 11 bases between the germline ends. CDR3 length: 13 residues. CDR1 is SGDLS and CDR2 is YYNGEE in the germline V gene. The CDR3: CASSPRLSNEQFF. The DNA for the CDR3 is TGTGCCAGCAGCCCTAGGTTGTCCAATGAGCAGTTCTTC.

The rearrangement links TRBV5-6 to TRBJ1-1; 7 positions match TRBD1. V was clipped by 4 bases and J by 11 bases; unmatched bases: 11. Germline V lookup: CDR1 SGHDT, CDR2 YYEEEE. There are 13 residues in the CDR3. For the CDR3, the DNA is TGTGCCAGCAGCCCGGGGACAGTTAGCATGGCTTTCTTT. Encoded protein: CASSPGTVSMAFF. The full variable domain, completed using reference TRBV5-6 and TRBJ1-1, is DAGVTQSPTHLIKTRGQQVTLRCSPKSGHDTVSWYQQALGQGPQFIFQYYEEEERQRGNFPDRFSGHQFPNYSSELNVNALLLGDSALYLCASSPGTVSMAFFGQGTRLTVV.

V is TRBV30 and J is TRBJ2-7, with 10 bases fitting TRBD1. The CDR3 runs 13 residues. The V gene's germline CDR1 is GTSNPN and CDR2 SVGIG (reference sequence). CDR3 amino acids: CASSGTGAYEQYF. The CDR3 DNA is TGTGCATCTTCCGGGACAGGGGCCTACGAGCAGTACTTC.

V usage is TRBV7-9 and J usage is TRBJ2-5; no clear D gene. V dropped 4 bases and J dropped 5 bases, with 17 bases sitting between them. The germline gives CDR1 SEHNR, CDR2 FQNEAQ (reference sequence). The CDR3 runs to 15 residues. CDR3 sequence reads: CASSSKSPLDETQYF. The CDR3 coding sequence is TGTGCCAGCAGCTCCAAGAGTCCATTGGATGAGACCCAGTACTTC.

The chain links TRBV25-1 to TRBJ2-1; D gene ambiguous. Looked up from germline, CDR1 is MGHDK and CDR2 is SYGVNS. Trimming cost V 3 bases and J 7 bases, with 19 bases left between them. The CDR3 extends over 16 amino acids. CDR3 sequence (DNA): TGTGCCAGCAGTGATCCCGGGCTCACTGGGTGGAATGAGCAGTTCTTC. It encodes CASSDPGLTGWNEQFF.

The chain recombines TRBV30 with TRBJ1-2, with D unresolved. Deletions cut 1 base from V and 0 bases from J, with 3 bases between. Germline-derived CDR1 and CDR2 are GTSNPN and SVGIG (reference sequence). The CDR3 extends over 12 amino acids. The CDR3: CAWSAANYGYTF. DNA of the CDR3: TGTGCCTGGAGTGCAGCTAACTATGGCTACACCTTC.

This clone turned up a few times. The chain couples TRBV10-3 to TRBJ2-1, with D perhaps TRBD2 (6 bases). Looked up from germline, CDR1 is ENHRY and CDR2 is SYGVKD. The CDR3 is 13 amino acids. V was trimmed by 6 bases and J by 7 bases, leaving 13 bases between them. The CDR3 DNA sequence: TGTGCCATCAGCACACTGACTAGGAATGAGCAGTTCTTC. This gives the protein CAISTLTRNEQFF.

This clone was found a few times. The V gene is TRBV5-1, the J gene TRBJ2-3, with D perhaps given as TRBD1 or TRBD2 (5 bases each). Trimming stripped 4 bases from V and 4 bases from J, with 13 bases between. The CDR3 spans 14 residues. Germline V gene data show CDR1 as SGHRS and CDR2 as YFSETQ. The CDR3 DNA is TGCGCCAGCAGCCCCTCGGGGCGGGCAGATACGCAGTATTTT. This encodes CASSPSGRADTQYF.

The chain recombines TRBV15 with TRBJ1-6; D gene ambiguous. CDR1 and CDR2 (germline): LNHNV, YYDKDF (reference sequence). The CDR3 contains 16 residues. Trimming shortened V by 0 bases and J by 5 bases, and 11 bases separated the two germline ends. In nucleotides, the CDR3 is TGTGCCACCAGCAGAGATGGAACGACTAATAATTCACCCCTCCACTTT. Its protein is CATSRDGTTNNSPLHF. Full variable domain (rest looked up from reference TRBV15 and TRBJ1-6): DAMVIQNPRYQVTQFGKPVTLSCSQTLNHNVMYWYQQKSSQAPKLLFHYYDKDFNNEADTPDNFQSRRPNTSFCFLDIRSPGLGDTAMYLCATSRDGTTNNSPLHFGNGTRLTVT.

The J gene is TRBJ2-2, the V gene TRBV30; 10 bases line up with TRBD1. Per germline, CDR1 GTSNPN and CDR2 SVGIG (reference sequence). The CDR3 extends over 16 amino acids. V lost 6 bases, J lost 4 bases, and 11 bases stayed unmatched. CDR3 sequence: CACHRQGALATGELFF. For the CDR3, the DNA is TGTGCCTGTCACCGACAGGGGGCGTTGGCCACCGGGGAGCTGTTTTTT.

The chain employs TRBV7-9 and TRBJ2-5; TRBD1 matches at 8 bases. The CDR3 is 14 residues long. The germline V gene has CDR1 SEHNR and CDR2 FQNEAQ (reference sequence). After removal of 8 bases from V and 5 bases from J, the junction contained 10 bases not matched to a gene. The chain's CDR3 is CASQRDRGRETQYF. CDR3 DNA: TGTGCCAGCCAACGAGACAGGGGTCGGGAGACCCAGTACTTC.

The chain couples TRBV29-1 to TRBJ1-3; TRBD1 matches at 8 bases. CDR1 and CDR2 from the germline V gene are SQVTM and ANQGSEA. This CDR3 has 13 residues. J lost 4 bases, V lost 4 bases, and 3 bases had no gene match. The CDR3 spells CSVAGGSGNTIYF. The CDR3 DNA reads TGCAGCGTTGCAGGGGGCTCGGGAAACACCATATATTTT. The full variable domain, its missing parts supplied by reference TRBV29-1 and TRBJ1-3, is SAVISQKPSRDICQRGTSLTIQCQVDSQVTMMFWYRQQPGQSLTLIATANQGSEATYESGFVIDKFPISRPNLTFSTLTVSNMSPEDSSIYLCSVAGGSGNTIYFGEGSWLTVV.

The chain links TRBV6-6 to TRBJ2-1; TRBD1 might be the D (6 bases). The V end was cut by 7 bases, the J end by 9 bases, with 19 bases between. In germline, CDR1 is MNHNY, CDR2 SVGAGI (reference sequence). This CDR3 is built from 14 residues. The CDR3 reads CASIKVRQQGEQFF. The CDR3 region has the DNA TGTGCCAGCATTAAGGTTCGACAACAGGGTGAGCAGTTCTTC.

The DNA of the CDR3 is TGCAGCGTTGCCCCCCGGGGTAGGGAAGAGACCCAGTACTTC. Its protein is CSVAPRGREETQYF. The gene calls are TRBV29-1 and TRBJ2-5; TRBD2 might be the D (5 bases). The ends were cut back, 4 bases at V and 3 bases at J, with 15 bases in the middle. From germline, CDR1 is SQVTM and CDR2 ANQGSEA. The CDR3 is 14 amino acids.

This chain joins TRBV4-1 and TRBJ2-5; the D gene is possibly TRBD2 (5 bases). Germline CDR1 reads MGHRA; CDR2 reads YSYEKL. The CDR3 has 16 residues. Between the trimmed V and J ends, which lost 0 bases and 2 bases, there was a span of 13 bases. Here the CDR3 DNA reads TGCGCCAGCAGCCAAGATACGGCGGGCCATCAAGAGACCCAGTACTTC. Amino acids: CASSQDTAGHQETQYF.

A few counts support this clone. The chain carries TRBV9 and TRBJ1-2; the D gene is possibly TRBD1 (5 bases). V was trimmed by 4 bases and J by 6 bases, leaving 16 bases between them. The germline CDR1 and CDR2 sequences are SGDLS and YYNGEE. This CDR3 contains 14 residues. CDR3 protein: CASSPAGGTDGYTF. The CDR3 nucleotides are TGTGCCAGCAGCCCGGCCGGGGGGACGGATGGCTACACCTTC.

The V call is TRBV5-1, the J call TRBJ2-1; TRBD1 matches at 11 bases. This CDR3 region has 16 residues. The V gene end was trimmed by 0 bases and the J gene end by 7 bases; junction bases not matched to a gene: 6. The V gene's germline CDR1 is SGHRS and CDR2 YFSETQ. The CDR3 DNA follows: TGCGCCAGCAGCTTGGCCCTCGGGACAGGGGGGAATGAGCAGTTCTTC. Protein sequence: CASSLALGTGGNEQFF.

The chain has TRBV30 and TRBJ1-5, with D perhaps TRBD1 (5 bases). The CDR3 loop spans 12 amino acids. Trimming stripped 4 bases from V and 6 bases from J, with 10 bases between. Germline CDR1 is GTSNPN and CDR2 is SVGIG (reference sequence). CDR3 sequence (DNA): TGTGCCTGGAATAGTGGGGGTCAGCCCCAGCATTTT. Protein sequence: CAWNSGGQPQHF.

The chain has TRBV30 and TRBJ2-5; D remains ambiguous. Matching the DNA end better, TRBJ2-7 makes the J call doubtful. CDR3 length: 12 residues. From germline, CDR1 is GTSNPN and CDR2 SVGIG (reference sequence). The CDR3 sequence is CAWSARLGEQYF. Here the CDR3 DNA reads TGTGCCTGGAGTGCTAGACTTGGCGAGCAGTACTTC.

In its sample, this clone was seen a few times. The genes are TRBV11-1 and TRBJ2-4; no reliable D call. This CDR3 has 11 residues. V lost 5 bases and J 3 bases, leaving 2 bases between the germline ends. Germline loops: CDR1 SGHAT, CDR2 FQDESV (reference sequence). Here the CDR3 reads CASSGKNIQYF. Written as DNA, the CDR3 is TGTGCCAGCAGCGGCAAAAACATTCAGTACTTC. Complete variable domain (other parts from reference TRBV11-1 and TRBJ2-4): EAEVAQSPRYKITEKSQAVAFWCDPISGHATLYWYRQILGQGPELLVQFQDESVVDDSQLPKDRFSAERLKGVDSTLKIQPAELGDSAMYLCASSGKNIQYFGAGTRLSVL.

The table lists this clone with a count of one. J is TRBJ1-1 and V is TRBV30; D uncertain. Trimming took 0 bases from V and 1 from J, leaving 9 bases between them. This CDR3 is built from 14 residues. Germline V gene sequence: CDR1 GTSNPN, CDR2 SVGIG (reference sequence). The CDR3 reads CAWSVGGPNTEAFF. The CDR3 region has the DNA TGTGCCTGGAGTGTTGGAGGGCCGAACACTGAAGCTTTCTTT.

This clone was counted between two and nine times. The chain links TRBV21-1 to TRBJ2-7; the table's D call TRBD2 went unverified against the DNA. TRBV21-1 corresponds to a pseudogene. This CDR3 comprises 12 residues. The CDR3 DNA sequence: TGTGCCAGCAGCAAAGGCACACCGGGGAGGGACTTC. This sequence encodes CASSKGTPGRDF.

The V gene is TRBV30, the J gene TRBJ1-2, with D maybe TRBD1 (6 bases). Germline V gene data show CDR1 as GTSNPN and CDR2 as SVGIG (reference sequence). This CDR3 contains 13 residues. Trimming stripped 2 bases from V and 4 bases from J, with 11 bases between. The CDR3, as DNA: TGTGCCTGGAGTTTCGCAGGGGCCTATGGCTACACCTTC. Protein product: CAWSFAGAYGYTF.

CDR3 sequence reads: CASSLTSGAYEQYF. The CDR3, as DNA: TGTGCCAGCTCACTCACTAGCGGCGCCTACGAGCAGTACTTC. This sequence joins TRBV18 and TRBJ2-7, with TRBD2 identical over 8 bases. Germline CDR1 and CDR2: KGHSH and LQKENI. The CDR3 spans 14 residues. Germline trimming cut 4 bases from V and 2 bases from J; bases unmatched to any gene: 4.